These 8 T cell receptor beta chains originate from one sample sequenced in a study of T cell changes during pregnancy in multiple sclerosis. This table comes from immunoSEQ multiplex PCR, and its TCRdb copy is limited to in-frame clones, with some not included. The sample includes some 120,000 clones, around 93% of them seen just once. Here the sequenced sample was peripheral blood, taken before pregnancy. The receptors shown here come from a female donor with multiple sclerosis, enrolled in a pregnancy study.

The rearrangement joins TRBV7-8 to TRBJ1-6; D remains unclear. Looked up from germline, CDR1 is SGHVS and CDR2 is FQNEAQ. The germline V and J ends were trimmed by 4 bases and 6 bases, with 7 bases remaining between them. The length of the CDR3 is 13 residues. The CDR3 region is CASSSRINSPLHF. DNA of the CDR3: TGTGCCAGCAGCTCTAGAATTAATTCACCCCTCCACTTT.

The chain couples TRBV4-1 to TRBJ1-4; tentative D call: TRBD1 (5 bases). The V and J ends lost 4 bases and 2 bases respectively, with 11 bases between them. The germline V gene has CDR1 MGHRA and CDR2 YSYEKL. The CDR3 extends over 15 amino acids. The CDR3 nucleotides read TGCGCCAGCAGCCGGGGCCTCACCACTAATGAAAAACTGTTTTTT. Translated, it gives CASSRGLTTNEKLFF.

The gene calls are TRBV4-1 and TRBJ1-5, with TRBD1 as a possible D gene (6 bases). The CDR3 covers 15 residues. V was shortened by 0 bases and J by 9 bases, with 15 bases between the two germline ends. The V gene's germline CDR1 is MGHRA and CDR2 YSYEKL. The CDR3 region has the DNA TGCGCCAGCAGCCAAGATCGGGCAGGGGTACGGCCCCAGCATTTT. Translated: CASSQDRAGVRPQHF.

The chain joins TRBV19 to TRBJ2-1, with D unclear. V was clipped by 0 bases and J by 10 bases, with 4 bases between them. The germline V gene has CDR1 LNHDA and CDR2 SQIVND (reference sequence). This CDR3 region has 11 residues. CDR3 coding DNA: TGTGCCAGTAGTATAGAGCGGGAGCAGTTCTTC. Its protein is CASSIEREQFF.

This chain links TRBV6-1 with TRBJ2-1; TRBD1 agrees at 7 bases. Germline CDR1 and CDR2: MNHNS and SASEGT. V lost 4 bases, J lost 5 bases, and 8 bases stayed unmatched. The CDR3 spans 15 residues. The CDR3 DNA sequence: TGTGCCAGCAGTGGATACGGGACAGCTAACAATGAGCAGTTCTTC. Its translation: CASSGYGTANNEQFF.

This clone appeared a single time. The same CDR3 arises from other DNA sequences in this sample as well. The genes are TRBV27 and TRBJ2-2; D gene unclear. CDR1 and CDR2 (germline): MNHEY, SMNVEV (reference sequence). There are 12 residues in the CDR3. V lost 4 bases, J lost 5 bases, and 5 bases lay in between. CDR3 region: CASSSSTGELFF. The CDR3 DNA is TGTGCCAGCAGTTCTTCTACCGGGGAGCTGTTTTTT.

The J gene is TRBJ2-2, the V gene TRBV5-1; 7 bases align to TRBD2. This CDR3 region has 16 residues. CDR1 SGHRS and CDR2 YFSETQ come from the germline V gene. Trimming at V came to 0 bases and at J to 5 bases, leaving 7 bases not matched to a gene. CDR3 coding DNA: TGCGCCAGCAGCTTGGAATTGAGCGGGAATACCGGGGAGCTGTTTTTT. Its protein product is CASSLELSGNTGELFF.

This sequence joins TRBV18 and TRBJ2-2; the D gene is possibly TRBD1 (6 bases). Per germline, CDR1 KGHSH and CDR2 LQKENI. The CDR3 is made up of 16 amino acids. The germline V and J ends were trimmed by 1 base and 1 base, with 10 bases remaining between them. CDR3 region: CASSPRDTLNTGELFF. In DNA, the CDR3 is TGTGCCAGCTCACCACGGGACACCTTGAACACCGGGGAGCTGTTTTTT.